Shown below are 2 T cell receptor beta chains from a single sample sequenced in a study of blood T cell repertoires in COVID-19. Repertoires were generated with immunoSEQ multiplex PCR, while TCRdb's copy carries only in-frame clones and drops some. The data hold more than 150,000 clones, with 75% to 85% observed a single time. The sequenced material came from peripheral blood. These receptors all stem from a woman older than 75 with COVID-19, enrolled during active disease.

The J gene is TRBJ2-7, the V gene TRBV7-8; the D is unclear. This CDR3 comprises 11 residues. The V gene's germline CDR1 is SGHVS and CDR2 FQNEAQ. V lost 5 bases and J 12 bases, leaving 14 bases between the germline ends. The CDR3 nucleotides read TGTGCCAGCAGCCCCAGACACGGTCTGTACTTC. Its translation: CASSPRHGLYF.

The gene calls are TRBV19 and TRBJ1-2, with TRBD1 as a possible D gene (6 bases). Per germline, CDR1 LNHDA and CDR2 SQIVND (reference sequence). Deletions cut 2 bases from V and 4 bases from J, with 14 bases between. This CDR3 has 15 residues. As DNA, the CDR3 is TGTGCCAGTAGTATAACGACGGGACACCTCTATGGCTACACCTTC. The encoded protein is CASSITTGHLYGYTF.